The 20 T cell receptor beta chains in this list originate from one sample, sequenced in a study of blood T cells in healthy people across ages. With a J-beta primer mix and a sample-barcoded 5' primer, a second PCR ran about 6 to 11 cycles. TCRdb reprocessed the 5' RACE reads via MiXCR and lists one record per CDR3 protein. The data show roughly 1,500,000 distinct CDR3 sequences, with approximately 40% seen just once and 7.9% held by the top ten. Sequencing was carried out using blood. These receptors originate from a woman between 18 and 29 years old in good health.

The V and J genes are TRBV12-3 or TRBV12-4 and TRBJ1-1; D is perhaps TRBD1 (5 bases). V lost 5 bases, J lost 5 bases, and 21 bases lay in between. The CDR3 is made up of 16 amino acids. The CDR3 region is CASSPASGTGGTEAFF. The CDR3 DNA sequence: TGTGCCAGCAGTCCCGCCAGCGGGACGGGGGGGACTGAAGCTTTCTTT.

This clonotype has more than one count but fewer than ten. The chain carries TRBV12-3 or TRBV12-4 and TRBJ2-3; no reliable D call. V dropped 8 bases and J dropped 2 bases, with 5 bases sitting between them. The CDR3 has 11 amino acids. The chain's CDR3 is CASLYTDTQYF. Here the CDR3 DNA reads TGTGCCAGCCTCTACACAGATACGCAGTATTTT.

This clonotype was counted only a few times. Mismatch with germline at one junction end may stem from a read error. The V and J genes are TRBV7-2 and TRBJ2-1; 11 nucleotides align to TRBD2. The CDR3 is 14 residues long. Germline V gene sequence: CDR1 SGHTA, CDR2 FQGNSA. As DNA, the CDR3 is TGTGCCAGCAGCGTAGCGGGAGGGTACTATGAGCAGTTCTTC. This codes for CASSVAGGYYEQFF.

This chain connects TRBV6-1 to TRBJ1-6; D gene unclear. V shed 5 bases and J shed 7 bases, with 24 bases lying between them. This CDR3 has 18 amino acids. CDR1 and CDR2 from the germline V gene are MNHNS and SASEGT. CDR3 loop: CASSNAGYGDFGNSPLHF. The CDR3 nucleotides are TGTGCCAGCAGTAACGCCGGATATGGCGACTTCGGGAATTCACCCCTCCACTTT.

The rearrangement uses TRBV5-6 and TRBJ1-2; D not resolved. The CDR3 has 14 amino acids. Trimming cost V 4 bases and J 0 bases, with 10 bases left between them. CDR1 SGHDT and CDR2 YYEEEE come from the germline V gene. The CDR3 sequence is CASSPYGSNYGYTF. CDR3 bases: TGTGCCAGCAGCCCGTACGGTTCTAACTATGGCTACACCTTC.

In its sample, this clonotype was seen once. The chain joins TRBV6-6 to TRBJ2-1; D may be TRBD1 or TRBD2 (5 bases each). This CDR3 has 17 amino acids. The germline V gene encodes CDR1 MNHNY and CDR2 SVGAGI (reference sequence). Trimming removed 2 bases at V and 0 bases at J, with 14 bases between. CDR3 in amino acids: CASSYGTAQSSYNEQFF. The CDR3 DNA sequence: TGTGCCAGCAGTTACGGGACGGCACAAAGCTCCTACAATGAGCAGTTCTTC.

This sequence joins TRBV6-5 and TRBJ1-5, with D hard to call. V shed 5 bases and J shed 6 bases, with 20 bases lying between them. Germline CDR1 is MNHEY and CDR2 is SVGAGI. The CDR3 is made up of 16 amino acids. The CDR3 sequence: CASSREPGPLGQPQHF. In DNA, the CDR3 is TGTGCCAGCAGTCGCGAACCCGGACCCCTCGGTCAGCCCCAGCATTTT.

Worth noting for this clonotype: The junction and the germline gene differ at one end; a read error may be behind it. The chain combines TRBV20-1 with TRBJ2-3; 7 bases line up with TRBD2. CDR1 and CDR2 (germline): DFQATT, SNEGSKA (reference sequence). This CDR3 spans 16 amino acids. In DNA form, the CDR3 reads TGCAGTGCTACCCCGGAAAGCGGGACTTACACAGATACGCGGTATTTT. It is translated as CSATPESGTYTDTRYF.

This clonotype occurred a few times. V usage is TRBV3-1 and J usage is TRBJ2-7; maybe TRBD1 (5 bases). This CDR3 comprises 14 residues. V lost 3 bases to trimming and J lost 1 base, with 10 bases between them. Germline CDR1 is LGHDT and CDR2 is YNNKEL (reference sequence). CDR3 region: CASSHSDTSYEQYF. The CDR3 DNA reads TGTGCCAGCAGCCACTCGGACACGTCCTACGAGCAGTACTTC.

This clonotype was seen a few times. The CDR3, as DNA: TGCAGCGTTCCGTACAGGCACTATGGCTACACCTTC. It encodes CSVPYRHYGYTF. The chain has TRBV29-1 and TRBJ1-2; a possible D gene is TRBD1 (5 bases). V was clipped by 5 bases and J by 3 bases, with 10 bases between them. Per germline, CDR1 SQVTM and CDR2 ANQGSEA. The CDR3 totals 12 residues.

The rearrangement uses TRBV21-1 and TRBJ2-2. TRBV21-1 is labeled a pseudogene. The CDR3 has 14 amino acids. The CDR3 bases are TGTGCCAGCCCCTATTTTTCAATGAACGGGGAGCTGTTTTTT. Its translation is CASPYFSMNGELFF.

The V gene is TRBV20-1, the J gene TRBJ2-5; D possibly corresponds to TRBD2 (6 bases). V was cut by 5 bases and J by 5 bases, with 18 bases left in between. The CDR3 runs to 14 residues. The germline V gene has CDR1 DFQATT and CDR2 SNEGSKA (reference sequence). DNA of the CDR3: TGCAGTGCTGGGGTTGCGGGGCGGTGGGAGACCCAGTACTTC. This translates into CSAGVAGRWETQYF.

This clonotype was detected a few times. This rearrangement joins TRBV11-2 to TRBJ2-1; weak D call: TRBD1 (5 bases). V was trimmed by 5 bases and J by 6 bases, leaving 17 bases between them. CDR3 size: 15 residues. CDR1 and CDR2 (germline): SGHAT, FQNNGV. CDR3 residues: CASSQGLGSSNEQFF. CDR3 bases: TGTGCCAGCAGCCAGGGCTTGGGTAGCAGCAATGAGCAGTTCTTC. The whole variable domain, remainder taken from reference TRBV11-2 and TRBJ2-1, is EAGVAQSPRYKIIEKRQSVAFWCNPISGHATLYWYQQILGQGPKLLIQFQNNGVVDDSQLPKDRFSAERLKGVDSTLKIQPAKLEDSAVYLCASSQGLGSSNEQFFGPGTRLTVL.

The V call is TRBV30, the J call TRBJ2-5; TRBD1 aligns across 11 bases. Germline V lookup: CDR1 GTSNPN, CDR2 SVGIG (reference sequence). The CDR3 is made up of 14 amino acids. V shed 3 bases and J 11 bases; nucleotides not matched to a gene: 11. The CDR3 bases are TGTGCCTGGAGCTCCGGGACAGGGGGGGTCAAGCAGTACTTC. This gives the protein CAWSSGTGGVKQYF.

The CDR3 DNA reads TGTGCCAGCTCACCCGACCGGGGACAGCGGGACGACGAGCAGTACTTC. Its protein product is CASSPDRGQRDDEQYF. V is TRBV18 and J is TRBJ2-4; either TRBD1 or TRBD2 may supply D (7 bases each). The J call is doubtful: the DNA matches TRBJ2-7 better. Germline CDR1 and CDR2: KGHSH and LQKENI. This CDR3 contains 16 residues.

This clonotype has more than one count but fewer than ten. The rearrangement links TRBV7-9 to TRBJ2-3; TRBD2 matches 8 bases. With V trimmed by 5 bases and J by 0 bases, 7 bases remained unmatched. There are 16 residues in the CDR3. Germline V gene sequence: CDR1 SEHNR, CDR2 FQNEAQ (reference sequence). This chain's CDR3 is CASSVPLAESTDTQYF. Written as DNA, the CDR3 is TGTGCCAGCAGCGTCCCACTAGCGGAGAGCACAGATACGCAGTATTTT.

This chain links TRBV5-1 with TRBJ2-1, with 12 bases fitting TRBD2. The length of the CDR3 is 16 residues. CDR1 is SGHRS, CDR2 YFSETQ, per germline. Unmatched junction bases numbered 7, after V lost 4 bases and J lost 5 bases. The CDR3 protein is CASSNSGTSGHNEQFF. The CDR3 DNA reads TGCGCCAGCAGCAATTCCGGGACTAGCGGGCACAATGAGCAGTTCTTC.

The chain links TRBV6-2 or TRBV6-3 to TRBJ2-7, with D perhaps being TRBD1 or TRBD2 (5 bases each). Germline V lookup: CDR1 MNHEY, CDR2 SVGEGT. Trimming took 2 bases from V and 2 from J, leaving 16 bases between them. CDR3 length: 16 residues. This CDR3 is CASSYRQRLGAYEQYF. The CDR3 DNA sequence: TGTGCCAGCAGTTACCGACAACGGTTGGGGGCCTACGAGCAGTACTTC.

CDR3 amino acids: CASSLGFKGYTF. CDR3 in DNA: TGTGCCAGCAGTTTAGGGTTCAAGGGCTACACCTTC. The chain joins TRBV6-1 to TRBJ1-2; unclear D gene. Trimming pared 5 bases from V and 8 bases from J, leaving 12 bases between. From germline, CDR1 is MNHNS and CDR2 SASEGT. This CDR3 has 12 amino acids.

In this sample, this clonotype turned up a few times. V usage is TRBV12-5 and J usage is TRBJ2-7; D perhaps matches TRBD1 (6 bases). CDR3 length equals 15 residues. Deletions cut 0 bases from V and 2 bases from J, with 11 bases between. From germline, CDR1 is LGHNT and CDR2 FRNRAP. CDR3 nucleotide sequence: TGTGCTAGTGGTTTGGTACTGGGGACAACCTACGAGCAGTACTTC. Its protein is CASGLVLGTTYEQYF.